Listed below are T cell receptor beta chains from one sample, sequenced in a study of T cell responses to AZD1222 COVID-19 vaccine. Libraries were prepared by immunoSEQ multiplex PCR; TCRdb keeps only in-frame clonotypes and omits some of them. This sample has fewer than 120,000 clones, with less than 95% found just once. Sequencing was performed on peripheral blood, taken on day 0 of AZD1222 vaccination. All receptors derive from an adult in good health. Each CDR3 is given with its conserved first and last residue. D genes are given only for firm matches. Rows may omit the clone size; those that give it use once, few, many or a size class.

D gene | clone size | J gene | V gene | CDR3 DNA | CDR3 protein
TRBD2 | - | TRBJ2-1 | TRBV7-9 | TGTGCCAGCAGCTTAGCGGCTAGCGGGGGGATCAATGAGCAGTTCTTC | CASSLAASGGINEQFF
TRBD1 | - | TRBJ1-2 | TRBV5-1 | TGCGCCAGCAGCTTGGACAGGGGGGCAGGAGGCTACACCTTC | CASSLDRGAGGYTF
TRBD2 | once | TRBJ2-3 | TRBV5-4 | TGTGCCAGCAGCGCCGGGATCACGGGGGGAGGTACAGATACGCAGTATTTT | CASSAGITGGGTDTQYF
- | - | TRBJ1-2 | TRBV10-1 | TGCGCCAGCAGTGGACAGTTGGACTATGGCTACACCTTC | CASSGQLDYGYTF
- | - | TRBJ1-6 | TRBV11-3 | TGTGCCAGCAGCCCGGGAAGTTCACCCCTCCACTTT | CASSPGSSPLHF
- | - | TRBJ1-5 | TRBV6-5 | TGTGCCAGCAGTTGGGGCAGGGCCAGCAATCAGCCCCAGCATTTT | CASSWGRASNQPQHF
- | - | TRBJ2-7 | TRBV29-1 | TGCAGCGCCAAAGACTACGAGCAGTACTTC | CSAKDYEQYF
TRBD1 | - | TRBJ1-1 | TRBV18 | TGTGCCAGCTCACCACTCGACAGGGGGGGCACTGAAGCTTTCTTT | CASSPLDRGGTEAFF
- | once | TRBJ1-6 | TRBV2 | TGTGCCAGCAGTGATACAGTGGTTGGTAATTCACCCCTCCACTTT | CASSDTVVGNSPLHF
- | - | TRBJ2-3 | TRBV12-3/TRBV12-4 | TGTGCCAGCAGCCCCAGGGGTTATGATACGCAGTATTTT | CASSPRGYDTQYF
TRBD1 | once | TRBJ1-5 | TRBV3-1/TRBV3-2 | TGTGCCAGCAGCCAAGATATCCAGGGGGCGGGTCAGCCCCAGCATTTT | CASSQDIQGAGQPQHF